These 9 T cell receptor beta chains were all obtained from the same sample, sequenced in a study of T-cell reconstitution after alpha-beta-depleted transplantation in children (dated by TCRdb to the mid-2010s). Library method: PCR. Sequencing relied on an Illumina HiSeq 2500. TCR library preparation used molecular barcoding, with unique molecular identifiers applied to normalize quantification of the TCRbeta repertoire. The public reads were reprocessed in TCRdb via fastp at Q25 and MiXCR, keeping in-frame beta chains. Identical CDR3 proteins give one entry, which carries the most common genes and DNA. This sample lists around 600,000 distinct CDR3 sequences; under 25% were detected once. Together, the top ten hold over 12% of the sample. The treatment or condition label for this specimen denotes: allogeneic hematopoietic cell transplantation with graft depleted of TCRalphabeta T cells and CD19 B cells.

The sequencing used PBMCs, mostly from graft donor cells, collected 360 days after TCRalphabeta/CD19-depleted stem cell transplant. The receptors were sampled from a boy under two years old who had a stem cell transplant for acute myeloid leukemia, so the T cells may come from the graft donor.

This clonotype was seen ten or more times. CDR3 amino acids: CSASRGRSYEQYV. CDR3 in DNA: TGCAGTGCTAGCAGGGGCCGCTCCTACGAGCAGTACGTC. The chain links TRBV20-1 to TRBJ2-7; D is perhaps TRBD1 (6 bases). This CDR3 is built from 13 residues. The V gene lost 3 bases and the J gene lost 0 bases, with 9 bases spanning the gap. The germline CDR1 and CDR2 sequences are DFQATT and SNEGSKA (reference sequence).

The J gene is TRBJ2-1, the V gene TRBV20-1, with no clear D. The CDR3 length is 15 residues. The germline V gene encodes CDR1 DFQATT and CDR2 SNEGSKA (reference sequence). Deletions cut 3 bases from V and 5 bases from J, with 17 bases between. The CDR3 coding sequence is TGCAGTGCTAGTGAAGGTTCCCTACCCAACAATGAGCAGTTCTTC. Translation: CSASEGSLPNNEQFF.

This clonotype was found a few times. The CDR3 DNA follows: TGTGCCAGCAGCTTGTACCCGACAGGCCTTAATGAAAAACTGTTTTTT. The encoded protein is CASSLYPTGLNEKLFF. The chain carries TRBV7-2 and TRBJ1-4; tentative D call: TRBD1 (6 bases). The CDR3 runs 16 residues. Germline CDR1 is SGHTA and CDR2 is FQGNSA. Trimming pared 3 bases from V and 4 bases from J, leaving 15 bases between.

This clonotype was picked up many times. The chain recombines TRBV20-1 with TRBJ2-7; D may match TRBD1 or TRBD2 (5 bases each). Germline CDR1 reads DFQATT; CDR2 reads SNEGSKA (reference sequence). V was clipped by 5 bases and J by 10 bases, with 15 bases between them. The CDR3 is 11 amino acids. CDR3: CSASPGPHQYF. The CDR3 DNA reads as TGCAGTGCTTCCCCGGGACCTCACCAGTACTTC.

This clonotype has only a few counts. V usage is TRBV20-1 and J usage is TRBJ1-1, with unresolved D. CDR3 length equals 12 residues. The germline V gene encodes CDR1 DFQATT and CDR2 SNEGSKA (reference sequence). The chain's CDR3 is CSPTTGVVVAFF. The CDR3 nucleotides read TGCAGCCCTACGACCGGGGTTGTTGTAGCTTTCTTT.

With respect to this clonotype: One end of the junction varies from germline; a read error may be responsible. The chain couples TRBV5-8 to TRBJ2-7, with D perhaps being TRBD1 or TRBD2 (5 bases each). Per germline, CDR1 SGHTS and CDR2 YDEGEE. The CDR3 has 11 residues. Written as DNA, the CDR3 is TGTGCCAGCAGCTTGGAGGGACCTGCTTGGTTC. As protein: CASSLEGPAWF.

The V gene is TRBV15, the J gene TRBJ2-2, with TRBD1 matching 8 bases. The CDR3 covers 15 residues. Germline assignment: CDR1 LNHNV and CDR2 YYDKDF (reference sequence). The V gene end was trimmed by 3 bases and the J gene end by 1 base; junction bases not matched to a gene: 1. The CDR3 DNA follows: TGTGCCACCAGCAGGACAGGGGTGAACACCGGGGAGCTGTTTTTT. Translating gives CATSRTGVNTGELFF.

The table lists this clonotype with a few counts. The CDR3 sequence: CASGSSERVTQYF. CDR3 DNA: TGTGCCAGCGGATCTAGCGAGCGAGTTACGCAGTATTTT. The rearrangement links TRBV6-1 to TRBJ2-3; a weak D match, TRBD2 (6 bases). Trimming removed 8 bases at V and 8 bases at J, with 17 bases between. The CDR3 sequence is 13 residues long. CDR1 and CDR2 from the germline V gene are MNHNS and SASEGT.

The rearrangement uses TRBV29-1 and TRBJ2-3, with TRBD1 matching 10 bases. The germline V gene has CDR1 SQVTM and CDR2 ANQGSEA. V shed 6 bases, J shed 6 bases, and the junction held 24 bases outside the gene matches. The CDR3 has 19 amino acids. The CDR3 is CSVGLGGRTRDRGTDTQYF. The CDR3, as DNA: TGCAGCGTGGGACTAGGCGGAAGGACCCGGGACAGGGGAACGGATACGCAGTATTTT.